This TCR beta chain was sequenced during a study of cytomegalovirus exposure and HLA in healthy donors. This PCR relied on a set of 60 Vbeta primers and 13 Jbeta primers. Using immunoSEQ multiplex PCR, the repertoire was profiled, and TCRdb retains in-frame clones only, with some absent. The repertoire holds 200,000 or so clones, approximately 78% seen once, with 3.8% in the top ten. Germline CDR1 is SEHNR and CDR2 is FQNEAQ (reference sequence). The trim removed 2 bases at V and 15 bases at J, leaving 7 bases unmatched. This CDR3 spans 13 amino acids. J is TRBJ2-1 and V is TRBV7-9, with 10 bases that match TRBD2. The source of this sequence is a male donor in good health and CMV-seronegative. The specimen was PBMCs. Here the CDR3 DNA reads TGTGCCAGCAGCTTAAGTCTAGCGGGAGTTGCGTTCTTC. Protein product: CASSLSLAGVAFF.